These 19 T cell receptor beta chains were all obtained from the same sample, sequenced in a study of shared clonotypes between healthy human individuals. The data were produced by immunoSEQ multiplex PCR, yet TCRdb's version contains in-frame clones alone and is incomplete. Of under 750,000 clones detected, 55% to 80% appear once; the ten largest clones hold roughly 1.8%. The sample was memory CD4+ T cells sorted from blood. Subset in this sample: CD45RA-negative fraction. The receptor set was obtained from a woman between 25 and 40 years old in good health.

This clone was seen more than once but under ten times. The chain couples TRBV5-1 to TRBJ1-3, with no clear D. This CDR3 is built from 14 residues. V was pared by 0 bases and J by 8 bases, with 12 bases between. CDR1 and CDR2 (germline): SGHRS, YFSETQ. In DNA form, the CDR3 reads TGCGCCAGCAGCTTGGAGGCGGGTATGGACACCATATATTTT. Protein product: CASSLEAGMDTIYF.

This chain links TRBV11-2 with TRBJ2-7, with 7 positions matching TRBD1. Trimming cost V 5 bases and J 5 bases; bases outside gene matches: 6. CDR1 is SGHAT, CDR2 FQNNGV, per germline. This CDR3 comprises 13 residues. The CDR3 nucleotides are TGTGCCAGCAGCCCCGACAGGGCCCACGAGCAGTACTTC. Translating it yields CASSPDRAHEQYF. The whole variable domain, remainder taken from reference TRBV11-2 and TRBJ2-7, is EAGVAQSPRYKIIEKRQSVAFWCNPISGHATLYWYQQILGQGPKLLIQFQNNGVVDDSQLPKDRFSAERLKGVDSTLKIQPAKLEDSAVYLCASSPDRAHEQYFGPGTRLTVT.

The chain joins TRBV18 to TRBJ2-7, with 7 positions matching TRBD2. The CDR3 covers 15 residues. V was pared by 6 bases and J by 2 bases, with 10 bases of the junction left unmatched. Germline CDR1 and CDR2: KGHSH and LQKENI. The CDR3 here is CASSRGGGPAYEQYF. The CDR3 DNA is TGTGCCAGCTCTCGTGGGGGGGGTCCTGCCTACGAGCAGTACTTC. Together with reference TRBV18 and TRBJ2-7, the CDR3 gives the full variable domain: NAGVMQNPRHLVRRRGQEARLRCSPMKGHSHVYWYRQLPEEGLKFMVYLQKENIIDESGMPKERFSAEFPKEGPSILRIQQVVRGDSAAYFCASSRGGGPAYEQYFGPGTRLTVT.

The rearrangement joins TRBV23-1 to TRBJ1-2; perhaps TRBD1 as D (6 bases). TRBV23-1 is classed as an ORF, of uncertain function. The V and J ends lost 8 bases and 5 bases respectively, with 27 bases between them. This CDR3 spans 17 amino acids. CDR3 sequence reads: CASEPRRRNREGYGYTF. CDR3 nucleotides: TGCGCCAGCGAACCCCGACGGAGGAACAGGGAAGGGTATGGCTACACCTTC.

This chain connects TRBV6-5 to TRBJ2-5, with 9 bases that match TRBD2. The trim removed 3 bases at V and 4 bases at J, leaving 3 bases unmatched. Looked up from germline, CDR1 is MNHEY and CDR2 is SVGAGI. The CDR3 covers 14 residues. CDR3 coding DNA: TGTGCCAGCAGTTATAGCGGGAGCAGAGAGACCCAGTACTTC. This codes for CASSYSGSRETQYF.

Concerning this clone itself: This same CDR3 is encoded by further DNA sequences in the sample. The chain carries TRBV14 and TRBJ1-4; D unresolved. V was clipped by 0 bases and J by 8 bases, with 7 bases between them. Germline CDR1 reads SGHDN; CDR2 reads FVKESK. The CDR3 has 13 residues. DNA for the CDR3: TGTGCCAGCAGCCAAGATAGGCGCGAAAAACTGTTTTTT. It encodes CASSQDRREKLFF.

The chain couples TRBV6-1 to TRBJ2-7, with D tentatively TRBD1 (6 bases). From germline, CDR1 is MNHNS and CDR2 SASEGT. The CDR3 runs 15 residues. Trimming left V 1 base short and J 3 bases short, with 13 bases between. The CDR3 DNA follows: TGTGCCAGCAGTGAAGGACAGGAAATTCGCTACGAGCAGTACTTC. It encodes CASSEGQEIRYEQYF.

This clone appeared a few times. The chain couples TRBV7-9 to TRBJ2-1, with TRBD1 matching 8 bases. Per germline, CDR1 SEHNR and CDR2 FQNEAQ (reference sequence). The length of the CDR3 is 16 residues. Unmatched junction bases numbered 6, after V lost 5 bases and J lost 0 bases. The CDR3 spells CASSPGGARSYNEQFF. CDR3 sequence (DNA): TGTGCCAGCAGCCCAGGGGGCGCCCGCTCCTACAATGAGCAGTTCTTC.

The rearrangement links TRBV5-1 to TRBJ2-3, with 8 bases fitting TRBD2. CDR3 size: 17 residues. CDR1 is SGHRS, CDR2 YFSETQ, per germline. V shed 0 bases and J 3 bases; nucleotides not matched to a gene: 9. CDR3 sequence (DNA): TGCGCCAGCAGCTTGGGGCTCAGGGGCGGGAGGACAGATACGCAGTATTTT. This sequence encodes CASSLGLRGGRTDTQYF.

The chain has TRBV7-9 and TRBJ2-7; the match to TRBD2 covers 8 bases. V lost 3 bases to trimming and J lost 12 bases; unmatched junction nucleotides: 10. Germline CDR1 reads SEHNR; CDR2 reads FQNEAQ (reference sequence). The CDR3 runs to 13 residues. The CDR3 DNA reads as TGTGCCAGCAGCTTTTTCGGGAGGGCGGCGTTGTACTTC. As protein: CASSFFGRAALYF.

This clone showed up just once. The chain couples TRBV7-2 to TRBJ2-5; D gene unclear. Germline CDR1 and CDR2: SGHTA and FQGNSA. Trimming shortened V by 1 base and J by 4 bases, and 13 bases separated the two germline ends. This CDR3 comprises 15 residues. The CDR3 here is CASSLDGSYPETQYF. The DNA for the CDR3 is TGTGCCAGCAGCTTAGATGGTAGCTATCCAGAGACCCAGTACTTC.

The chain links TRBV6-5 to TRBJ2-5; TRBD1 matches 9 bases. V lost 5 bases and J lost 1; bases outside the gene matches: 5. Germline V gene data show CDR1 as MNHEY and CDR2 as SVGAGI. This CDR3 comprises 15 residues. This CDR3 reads CASSPGTGPQETQYF. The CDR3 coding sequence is TGTGCCAGCAGTCCCGGGACAGGGCCCCAAGAGACCCAGTACTTC.

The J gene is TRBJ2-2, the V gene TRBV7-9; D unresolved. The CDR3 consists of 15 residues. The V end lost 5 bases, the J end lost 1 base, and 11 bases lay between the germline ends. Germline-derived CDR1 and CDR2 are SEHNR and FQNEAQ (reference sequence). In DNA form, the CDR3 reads TGTGCCAGCAGCCGATCGACCCTGAACACCGGGGAGCTGTTTTTT. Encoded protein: CASSRSTLNTGELFF.

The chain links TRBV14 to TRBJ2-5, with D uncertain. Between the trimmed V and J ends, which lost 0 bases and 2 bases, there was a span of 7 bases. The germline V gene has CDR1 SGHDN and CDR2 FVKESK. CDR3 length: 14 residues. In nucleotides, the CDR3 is TGTGCCAGCAGCCAAGATCCCAGACAAGAGACCCAGTACTTC. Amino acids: CASSQDPRQETQYF.

CDR3 bases: TGTGCCAGCAGCCTGGGCACCGGTAATGAAAAACTGTTTTTT. It codes for CASSLGTGNEKLFF. The chain joins TRBV7-6 to TRBJ1-4; the D is unclear. Deletions cut 5 bases from V and 4 bases from J, with 11 bases between. The CDR3 length is 14 residues. The germline V gene encodes CDR1 SGHVS and CDR2 FNYEAQ.

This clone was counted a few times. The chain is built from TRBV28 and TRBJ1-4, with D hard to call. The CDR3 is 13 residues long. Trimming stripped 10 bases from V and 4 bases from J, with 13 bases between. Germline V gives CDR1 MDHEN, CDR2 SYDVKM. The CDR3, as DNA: TGTGCCACCACCCAGGCGGTTAATGAAAAACTGTTTTTT. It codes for CATTQAVNEKLFF.

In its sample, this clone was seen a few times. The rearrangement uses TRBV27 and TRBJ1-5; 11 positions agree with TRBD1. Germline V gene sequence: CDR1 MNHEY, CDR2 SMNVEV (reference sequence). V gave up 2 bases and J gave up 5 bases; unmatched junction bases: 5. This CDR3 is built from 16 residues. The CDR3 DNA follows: TGTGCCAGCAGTTTACACGGACAGGGGGCTTATCAGCCCCAGCATTTT. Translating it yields CASSLHGQGAYQPQHF.

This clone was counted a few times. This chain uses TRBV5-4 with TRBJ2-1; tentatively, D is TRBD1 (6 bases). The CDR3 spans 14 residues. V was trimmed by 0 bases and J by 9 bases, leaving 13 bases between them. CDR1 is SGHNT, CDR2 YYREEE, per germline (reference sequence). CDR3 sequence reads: CASSLASQGGEQFF. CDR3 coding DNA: TGTGCCAGCAGCTTGGCGTCACAGGGTGGTGAGCAGTTCTTC.

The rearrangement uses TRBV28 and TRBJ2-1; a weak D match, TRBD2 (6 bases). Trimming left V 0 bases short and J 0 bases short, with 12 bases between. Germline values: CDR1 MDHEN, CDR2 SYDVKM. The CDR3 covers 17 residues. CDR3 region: CASSLWALASSYNEQFF. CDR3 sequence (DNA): TGTGCCAGCAGTTTATGGGCCCTAGCGAGCTCCTACAATGAGCAGTTCTTC.